Each of the 2 T cell receptor beta chains below was sequenced from the same sample in a study of beta chain features in type 1 diabetes. Findings and caveats of the study: Significant though moderate, a shortening of TCRB CDR3s appeared in all four CD4+ subsets of Type 1 diabetes patients.

The isolated RNA, all of it, was reverse transcribed, so expressed TCRB transcripts were what got sequenced. Only in-frame clones appear in the TCRdb table, and some are missing; sequencing was by immunoSEQ multiplex PCR. The table records 150,000 to 200,000 clones, over 55% of them present only once. Their recognized antigens are unknown. Sequenced input: naive CD4+ T cells from blood. The receptors here all came from a man aged 25 to 40 with type 1 diabetes.

The sample holds a few counts of this clone. V and J are TRBV10-3 and TRBJ2-5; 9 bases align to TRBD2. CDR1 ENHRY and CDR2 SYGVKD come from the germline V gene. J lost 2 bases, V lost 0 bases, and 1 base had no gene match. This CDR3 contains 15 residues. DNA for the CDR3: TGTGCCATCAGTGAGTCCCTAGCGGGGCAAGAGACCCAGTACTTC. Protein: CAISESLAGQETQYF.

The V and J genes are TRBV30 and TRBJ2-1, with a weak D call TRBD1 (6 bases). CDR1 is GTSNPN, CDR2 SVGIG, per germline (reference sequence). CDR3 size: 13 residues. Trimming took off 3 bases at V and 4 bases at J, with 10 bases between the two ends. The CDR3 spells CAWRGGQYNEQFF. In nucleotides, the CDR3 is TGTGCCTGGAGAGGAGGACAGTACAATGAGCAGTTCTTC.